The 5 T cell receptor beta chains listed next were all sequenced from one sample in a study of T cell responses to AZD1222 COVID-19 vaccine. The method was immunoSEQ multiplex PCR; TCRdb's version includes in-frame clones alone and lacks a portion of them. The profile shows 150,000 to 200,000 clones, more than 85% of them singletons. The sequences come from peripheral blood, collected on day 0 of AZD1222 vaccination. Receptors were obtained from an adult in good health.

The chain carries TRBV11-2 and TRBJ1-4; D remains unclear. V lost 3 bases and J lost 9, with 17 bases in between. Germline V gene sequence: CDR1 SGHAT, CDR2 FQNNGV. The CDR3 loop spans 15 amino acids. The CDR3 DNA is TGTGCCAGCAGCTTGTATAGGAGCGAATTTCAAAAACTGTTTTTT. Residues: CASSLYRSEFQKLFF.

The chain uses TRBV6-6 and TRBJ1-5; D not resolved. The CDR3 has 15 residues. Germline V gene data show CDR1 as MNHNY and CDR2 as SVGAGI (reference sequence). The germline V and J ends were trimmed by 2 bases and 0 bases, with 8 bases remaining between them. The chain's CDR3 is CASSYSLYSNQPQHF. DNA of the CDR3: TGTGCCAGCAGTTACAGTCTCTATAGCAATCAGCCCCAGCATTTT.

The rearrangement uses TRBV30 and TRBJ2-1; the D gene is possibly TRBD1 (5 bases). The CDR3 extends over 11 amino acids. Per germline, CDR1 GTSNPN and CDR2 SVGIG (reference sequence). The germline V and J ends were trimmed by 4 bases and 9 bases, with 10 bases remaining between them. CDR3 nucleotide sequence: TGTGCCTGGACAGGGATCACTGAGCAGTTCTTC. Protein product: CAWTGITEQFF.

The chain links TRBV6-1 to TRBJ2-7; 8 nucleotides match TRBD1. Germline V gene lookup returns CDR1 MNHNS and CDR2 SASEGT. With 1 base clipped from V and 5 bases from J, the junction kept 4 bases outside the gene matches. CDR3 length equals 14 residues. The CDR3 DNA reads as TGTGCCAGCAGTGAAGGGACAGGGTGGAACGAGCAGTACTTC. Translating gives CASSEGTGWNEQYF.

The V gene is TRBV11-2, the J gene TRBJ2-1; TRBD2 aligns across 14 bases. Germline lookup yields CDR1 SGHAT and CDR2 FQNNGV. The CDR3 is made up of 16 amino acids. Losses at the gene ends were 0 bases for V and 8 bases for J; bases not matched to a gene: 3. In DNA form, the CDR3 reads TGTGCCAGCAGCTTAGAGACTAGCGGGAGGGGATATGAGCAGTTCTTC. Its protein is CASSLETSGRGYEQFF.